This T cell receptor (beta chain) derives from a study of identical twins. Study-wide points: Twins' excess sharing was less marked for out-of-frame beta sequences.

Ten or more counts support this clonotype. Its matching antigen is unknown. The germline CDR1 and CDR2 sequences are KGHDR and SFDVKD. The CDR3 totals 15 residues. V was trimmed by 2 bases and J by 7 bases, leaving 15 bases between them. Template switching created a universal primer site, and the cDNA included unique molecular identifiers. TCRdb re-analysed the 5' RACE reads in MiXCR, keeping a single row per CDR3 protein. Counted here are 500,000 to 600,000 distinct CDR3 sequences, roughly a fifth occurring once; the ten biggest clones make up 0.75% to 0.95%. The sample also formed part of further work on T cells expressing NK-cell markers. That paper states: It is unclear if expanded NKG2C-expressing clones target HCMV antigens.

The sample taken for sequencing was CD4+ T cells sorted from blood. The clonotype originates from a woman under 30 in good health. The rearrangement uses TRBV24-1 and TRBJ2-3; TRBD2 is a possible D gene (7 bases). The CDR3 sequence: CATSDSRGAQYTQYF. CDR3 nucleotides: TGTGCCACCAGTGATTCTCGGGGGGCCCAGTATACGCAGTATTTT.